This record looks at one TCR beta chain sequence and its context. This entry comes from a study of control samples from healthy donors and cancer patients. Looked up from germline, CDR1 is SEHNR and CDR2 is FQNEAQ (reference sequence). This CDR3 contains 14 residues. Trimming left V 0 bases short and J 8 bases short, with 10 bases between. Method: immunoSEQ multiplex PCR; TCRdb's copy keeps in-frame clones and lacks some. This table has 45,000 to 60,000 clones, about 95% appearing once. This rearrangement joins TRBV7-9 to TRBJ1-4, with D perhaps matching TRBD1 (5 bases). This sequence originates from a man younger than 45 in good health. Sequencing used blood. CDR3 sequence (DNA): TGTGCCAGCAGCTTAGCGCAAAGGGACGAAAAACTGTTTTTT. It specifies CASSLAQRDEKLFF. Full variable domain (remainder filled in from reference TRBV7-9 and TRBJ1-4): DTGVSQNPRHKITKRGQNVTFRCDPISEHNRLYWYRQTLGQGPEFLTYFQNEAQLEKSRLLSDRFSAERPKGSFSTLEIQRTEQGDSAMYLCASSLAQRDEKLFFGSGTQLSVL.